This TCR beta chain derives from a study of blood T cell repertoires in COVID-19. In the study overall: The study drew acute and convalescent COVID-19 samples from the United States, Italy and Spain. From T cells, B-cell-depleted T cells, or PBMCs came the material, which was cDNA or gDNA.

The germline CDR1 and CDR2 sequences are MNHNS and SASEGT. Trimming removed 2 bases from V and 5 bases from J; junction bases left unmatched: 6. CDR3 length equals 15 residues. Original processing methods: Amplification of reference gene primers was used by the study to estimate nucleated cell counts. Sequencing was performed with immunoSEQ multiplex PCR; in TCRdb, only in-frame clones are kept and a portion is missing. That table is the source of V, J and clone size, and D and trimming were worked out from the DNA. The profile shows approximately 470,000 clones, roughly 88% of them singletons. The TCR originated in a human donor in a cohort sampled during active COVID-19. The sequencing sample was made of peripheral blood. The chain has TRBV6-1 and TRBJ2-7; 10 bases are shared with TRBD1. This CDR3 is CASSERGQGSNEQYF. CDR3 in DNA: TGTGCCAGCAGTGAAAGGGGACAGGGGAGCAACGAGCAGTACTTC.